The 5 T cell receptor beta chains below come from one sample, sequenced in a study of OX40 agonist ivuxolimab in advanced cancers. Measured with immunoSEQ multiplex PCR; TCRdb has only the in-frame clones, and not every one. The sample yields roughly 99,000 clones, 80% to 95% seen once. This specimen was CD4+ or CD8+ T cells sorted from blood, taken in a trial of the OX40 agonist ivuxolimab. The receptor source for this set is an adult with an advanced solid tumor such as melanoma, head and neck, liver or kidney cancer.

This chain connects TRBV5-4 to TRBJ2-1, with 11 bases lining up with TRBD2. Germline-derived CDR1 and CDR2 are SGHNT and YYREEE (reference sequence). The CDR3 covers 15 residues. V shed 4 bases and J 4 bases; nucleotides not matched to a gene: 4. CDR3 sequence: CASSLGLADYNEQFF. Written as DNA, the CDR3 is TGTGCCAGCAGCCTGGGACTAGCGGATTACAATGAGCAGTTCTTC.

This chain uses TRBV6-5 with TRBJ2-2; D gene unclear. In germline, CDR1 is MNHEY, CDR2 SVGAGI. V lost 7 bases to trimming and J lost 2 bases, with 11 bases between them. The CDR3 length is 14 residues. Written as DNA, the CDR3 is TGTGCCAGCAACAAGCCTTCTAACACCGGGGAGCTGTTTTTT. Amino acid sequence: CASNKPSNTGELFF.

The rearrangement links TRBV7-3 to TRBJ2-5, with D perhaps matching TRBD2 (6 bases). The end of the DNA fits TRBJ2-7 better, so the J call may be wrong. Germline V gene data show CDR1 as SGHTA and CDR2 as FQGTGA. This CDR3 region has 15 residues. The CDR3 spells CASSLGGGALYEQYF. The CDR3 DNA sequence: TGTGCCAGCAGCTTAGGAGGAGGGGCTCTCTACGAGCAGTACTTC.

This chain links TRBV11-3 with TRBJ2-1, with TRBD1 as a possible D gene (5 bases). There are 15 residues in the CDR3. Looked up from germline, CDR1 is SGHNT and CDR2 is YENEEA. V lost 0 bases and J 3 bases, leaving 9 bases between the germline ends. In nucleotides, the CDR3 is TGTGCCAGCAGCTTAGAATTTCAGGGCTACAATGAGCAGTTCTTC. It translates to CASSLEFQGYNEQFF.

This rearrangement joins TRBV10-3 to TRBJ2-3; 10 bases agree with TRBD2. The CDR3 spans 15 residues. V was pared by 8 bases and J by 2 bases, with 7 bases of the junction left unmatched. Germline loops: CDR1 ENHRY, CDR2 SYGVKD. This CDR3 is CAISKREGLTDTQYF. CDR3 bases: TGTGCCATCTCCAAGCGGGAGGGACTCACAGATACGCAGTATTTT.